Below, 21 T cell receptor beta chains from the same sample are listed, as sequenced in a study of cytomegalovirus exposure and HLA in healthy donors. The PCR contained 60 Vbeta and 13 Jbeta primers. Clones were read by immunoSEQ multiplex PCR, and TCRdb kept only the in-frame ones, dropping some. The sample holds 90,000 to 150,000 clones, 70% to 85% seen once. The source material was PBMCs. These receptors all come from a man aged 40-49 years in good health and CMV-seropositive.

The chain combines TRBV7-9 with TRBJ2-7; perhaps TRBD2 as D (6 bases). Trimming removed 4 bases at V and 4 bases at J, with 14 bases between. The CDR3 has 14 residues. Germline V gene sequence: CDR1 SEHNR, CDR2 FQNEAQ (reference sequence). CDR3 amino acids: CASSWAGTTYEQYF. CDR3 bases: TGTGCCAGCAGCTGGGCGGGAACAACGTACGAGCAGTACTTC. Supplemented by reference TRBV7-9 and TRBJ2-7, the full variable domain reads DTGVSQNPRHKITKRGQNVTFRCDPISEHNRLYWYRQTLGQGPEFLTYFQNEAQLEKSRLLSDRFSAERPKGSFSTLEIQRTEQGDSAMYLCASSWAGTTYEQYFGPGTRLTVT.

The V call is TRBV5-4, the J call TRBJ1-3, with 8 bases fitting TRBD1. Germline loops: CDR1 SGHNT, CDR2 YYREEE (reference sequence). This CDR3 spans 14 amino acids. V was clipped by 6 bases and J by 4 bases; unmatched bases: 6. Here the CDR3 DNA reads TGTGCCAGCACCCAGGACAGGGCCGGAAACACCATATATTTT. This gives the protein CASTQDRAGNTIYF.

The gene calls are TRBV4-3 and TRBJ1-4; D possibly corresponds to TRBD1 (5 bases). This CDR3 contains 15 residues. Germline assignment: CDR1 LGHNA and CDR2 YSLEER. Between the trimmed V and J ends, which lost 2 bases and 4 bases, there was a span of 11 bases. For the CDR3, the DNA is TGCGCCAGCAGCCAAACCAGGGATAGTAATGAAAAACTGTTTTTT. Its protein is CASSQTRDSNEKLFF.

This chain connects TRBV5-5 to TRBJ2-5; 7 bases agree with TRBD2. Germline lookup yields CDR1 SGHKS and CDR2 YYEKEE (reference sequence). J lost 4 bases, V lost 3 bases, and 15 bases had no gene match. The CDR3 loop spans 17 amino acids. The CDR3 region is CASSSPGRAGVGETQYF. The CDR3 coding sequence is TGTGCCAGCAGCTCGCCAGGGAGGGCGGGGGTTGGAGAGACCCAGTACTTC.

The genes are TRBV7-8 and TRBJ2-7; TRBD1 agrees at 10 bases. V gave up 6 bases and J gave up 2 bases; unmatched junction bases: 7. The germline V gene has CDR1 SGHVS and CDR2 FQNEAQ. The CDR3 totals 15 residues. The CDR3 nucleotides read TGTGCCAGCAGGCAAAGGGACAGGGGCCCCTACGAGCAGTACTTC. This encodes CASRQRDRGPYEQYF.

J is TRBJ1-5 and V is TRBV30; D is undetermined. The CDR3 has 12 residues. Germline V gives CDR1 GTSNPN, CDR2 SVGIG (reference sequence). V dropped 2 bases and J dropped 4 bases, with 6 bases sitting between them. The CDR3 nucleotides read TGTGCCTGGAGTTACGGGAATCAGCCCCAGCATTTT. Translated: CAWSYGNQPQHF.

This chain joins TRBV5-1 and TRBJ1-2, with D possibly matching TRBD1 (6 bases). CDR3 length: 15 residues. The V and J ends lost 1 base and 6 bases respectively, with 16 bases between them. Germline CDR1 is SGHRS and CDR2 is YFSETQ. The CDR3 region has the DNA TGCGCCAGCAGCTTGAGTCCCGGGACACTGGATGGCTACACCTTC. It translates to CASSLSPGTLDGYTF.

V is TRBV28 and J is TRBJ1-6, with TRBD1 identical over 7 bases. V dropped 6 bases and J dropped 9; count of bases not matched to a gene: 5. This CDR3 region has 13 residues. Germline CDR1 is MDHEN and CDR2 is SYDVKM. The CDR3 DNA is TGTGCCAGCAGAGGACAGGAGGGTTCACCCCTCCACTTT. Translating it yields CASRGQEGSPLHF.

The chain recombines TRBV7-6 with TRBJ1-1, with 10 bases that match TRBD1. CDR1 and CDR2 from the germline V gene are SGHVS and FNYEAQ. The trim removed 4 bases at V and 11 bases at J, leaving 13 bases unmatched. CDR3 length equals 15 residues. The CDR3 spells CASSSPGQGRVEAFF. CDR3 nucleotide sequence: TGTGCCAGCAGCTCCCCGGGACAGGGGAGGGTGGAGGCTTTCTTT.

V and J are TRBV6-6 and TRBJ1-1; D may be TRBD1 (6 bases). Trimming took off 9 bases at V and 1 base at J, with 15 bases between the two ends. The germline CDR1 and CDR2 sequences are MNHNY and SVGAGI (reference sequence). The length of the CDR3 is 14 residues. The chain's CDR3 is CASDRGAKNTEAFF. The CDR3 DNA is TGTGCCAGTGACCGGGGGGCGAAGAACACTGAAGCTTTCTTT.

The chain recombines TRBV18 with TRBJ2-6, with D maybe TRBD2 (6 bases). This CDR3 is 19 amino acids long. Germline V CDR1 and CDR2: KGHSH, LQKENI. The V and J ends lost 0 bases and 2 bases respectively, with 17 bases between them. In nucleotides, the CDR3 is TGTGCCAGCTCACCACCGTCAGGGAGGCCCTCGGCTGGGGCCAACGTCCTGACTTTC. It encodes CASSPPSGRPSAGANVLTF.

The genes are TRBV5-5 and TRBJ1-2; a possible D gene is TRBD1 (5 bases). Germline V CDR1 and CDR2: SGHKS, YYEKEE (reference sequence). V was shortened by 4 bases and J by 4 bases, with 17 bases between the two germline ends. The CDR3 runs to 15 residues. The CDR3, as DNA: TGTGCCAGCAGCGCGGGGGGACCAACCATCTATGGCTACACCTTC. Protein product: CASSAGGPTIYGYTF.

The V gene is TRBV10-3, the J gene TRBJ1-2; D gene ambiguous. Germline V gene lookup returns CDR1 ENHRY and CDR2 SYGVKD. Trimming pared 6 bases from V and 2 bases from J, leaving 13 bases between. The CDR3 spans 14 residues. The DNA of the CDR3 is TGTGCCATCAGCGCGGGCACAGACAACTATGGCTACACCTTC. Residues: CAISAGTDNYGYTF.

The chain has TRBV19 and TRBJ2-1; 7 bases are shared with TRBD1. The CDR3 extends over 15 amino acids. With V trimmed by 4 bases and J by 7 bases, 10 bases remained unmatched. Germline CDR1 reads LNHDA; CDR2 reads SQIVND (reference sequence). The CDR3 DNA follows: TGTGCCAGTAGTACCACCCGGACAGGTCTGAATGAGCAGTTCTTC. Translating gives CASSTTRTGLNEQFF.

This chain uses TRBV5-1 with TRBJ1-2; D is ambiguous. From germline, CDR1 is SGHRS and CDR2 YFSETQ. Trimming pared 5 bases from V and 5 bases from J, leaving 16 bases between. The CDR3 consists of 14 residues. CDR3 bases: TGCGCCAGCAGGACTACCTCGGACGTTTATGGCTACACCTTC. Translation gives CASRTTSDVYGYTF.

This clone was seen once. The chain couples TRBV6-1 to TRBJ1-5; 9 positions agree with TRBD1. J lost 6 bases, V lost 2 bases, and 8 bases had no gene match. Germline loops: CDR1 MNHNS, CDR2 SASEGT. CDR3 length: 16 residues. In DNA form, the CDR3 reads TGTGCCAGCAGTGAATGGGTGTCGACAGGGGGTCAGCCCCAGCATTTT. This translates into CASSEWVSTGGQPQHF.

Note on this clone: An end of the junction does not agree with germline; a read error may underlie this. CDR3 nucleotide sequence: TGCGCCAGCAGCCAAGAAGGTGTCAGTCGCTCTGGGGCCAACGGCCTGACTTTC. Translation: CASSQEGVSRSGANGLTF. This chain uses TRBV4-1 with TRBJ2-6; maybe TRBD1 (5 bases). CDR1 and CDR2 (germline): MGHRA, YSYEKL. This CDR3 has 18 residues.

This clone was detected once. The chain employs TRBV5-1 and TRBJ1-5, with TRBD1 matching 7 bases. V shed 0 bases and J 5 bases; nucleotides not matched to a gene: 5. CDR3 length: 15 residues. Looked up from germline, CDR1 is SGHRS and CDR2 is YFSETQ. CDR3 amino acids: CASSLDGTADQPQHF. As DNA, the CDR3 is TGCGCCAGCAGCTTGGATGGGACAGCTGATCAGCCCCAGCATTTT. Combining the CDR3 with reference TRBV5-1 and TRBJ1-5 gives the whole variable domain KAGVTQTPRYLIKTRGQQVTLSCSPISGHRSVSWYQQTPGQGLQFLFEYFSETQRNKGNFPGRFSGRQFSNSRSEMNVSTLELGDSALYLCASSLDGTADQPQHFGDGTRLSIL.

This clone was detected only once. The chain recombines TRBV2 with TRBJ2-3; 10 bases are shared with TRBD2. The CDR3 covers 17 residues. The J segment lost 5 bases and the V segment lost 2 bases, leaving 10 bases of the junction unmatched. The germline V gene encodes CDR1 SNHLY and CDR2 FYNNEI. The DNA for the CDR3 is TGTGCCAGCAGTGAACCCCGGGGAGCGGGGGGGGGAGATACGCAGTATTTT. It encodes CASSEPRGAGGGDTQYF. The full variable domain, with the rest looked up from reference TRBV2 and TRBJ2-3, is EPEVTQTPSHQVTQMGQEVILRCVPISNHLYFYWYRQILGQKVEFLVSFYNNEISEKSEIFDDQFSVERPDGSNFTLKIRSTKLEDSAMYFCASSEPRGAGGGDTQYFGPGTRLTVL.

The chain links TRBV5-4 to TRBJ2-1; weak D call: TRBD1 (6 bases). With 3 bases removed from V and 2 bases from J, the gap between germline ends came to 15 bases. The V gene's germline CDR1 is SGHNT and CDR2 YYREEE (reference sequence). The CDR3 runs 16 residues. The CDR3 bases are TGTGCCAGCAGCTCTTCAGCAGGGGTAACCTACAATGAGCAGTTCTTC. Its protein product is CASSSSAGVTYNEQFF.

The chain joins TRBV30 to TRBJ2-7; 8 bases are a match to TRBD1. The V segment lost 7 bases and the J segment 5 bases; nucleotides outside the gene matches: 13. The germline CDR1 and CDR2 sequences are GTSNPN and SVGIG (reference sequence). The CDR3 runs 14 residues. CDR3 sequence reads: CASQQTGVRNEQYF. DNA of the CDR3: TGTGCCTCGCAACAGACAGGGGTGAGGAACGAGCAGTACTTC.